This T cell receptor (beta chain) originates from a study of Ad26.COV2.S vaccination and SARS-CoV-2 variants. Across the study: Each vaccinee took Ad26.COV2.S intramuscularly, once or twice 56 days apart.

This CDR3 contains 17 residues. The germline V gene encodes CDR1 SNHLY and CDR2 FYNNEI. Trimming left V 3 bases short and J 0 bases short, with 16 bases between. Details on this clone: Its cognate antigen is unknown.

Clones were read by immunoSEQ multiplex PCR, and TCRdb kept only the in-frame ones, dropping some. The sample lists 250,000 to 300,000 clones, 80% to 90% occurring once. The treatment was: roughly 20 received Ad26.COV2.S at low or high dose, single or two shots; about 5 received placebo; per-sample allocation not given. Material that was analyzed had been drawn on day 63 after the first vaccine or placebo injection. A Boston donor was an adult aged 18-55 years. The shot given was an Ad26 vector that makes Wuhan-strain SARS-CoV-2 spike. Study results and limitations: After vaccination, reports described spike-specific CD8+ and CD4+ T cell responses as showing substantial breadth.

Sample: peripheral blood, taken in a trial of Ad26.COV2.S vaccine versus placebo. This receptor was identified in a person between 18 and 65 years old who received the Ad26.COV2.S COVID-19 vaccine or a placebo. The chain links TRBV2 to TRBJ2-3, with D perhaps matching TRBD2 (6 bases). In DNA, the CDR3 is TGTGCCAGCAGTGACGCCCCCCTGAGCGGGAGCACAGATACGCAGTATTTT. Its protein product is CASSDAPLSGSTDTQYF.